Shown below are 26 T cell receptor beta chains from a single sample sequenced in a study of early T cells in non-severe SARS-CoV-2 infection. In TCRdb, the 5' RACE reads were re-called with MiXCR into one record per CDR3 protein. The sample carries under 45,000 distinct CDR3 sequences, roughly 5.7% recorded once. This specimen consisted of whole blood, obtained at baseline. The receptor source for this set is an adult who was a healthcare worker with PCR-confirmed SARS-CoV-2 infection or an uninfected control (not recorded which).

As for this clonotype: It may be a read error: a sequence one base away is much more abundant. The genes are TRBV27 and TRBJ2-1; tentatively, D is TRBD2 (7 bases). The CDR3 consists of 16 residues. CDR1 MNHEY and CDR2 SMNVEV come from the germline V gene (reference sequence). CDR3 sequence reads: CVSSPQGLPLYNEQFF. DNA of the CDR3: TGTGTCAGCAGTCCACAGGGACTACCCCTTTACAATGAGCAGTTCTTC.

This clonotype was found many times. This chain joins TRBV7-9 and TRBJ2-7; 10 nucleotides agree with TRBD2. The CDR3 contains 14 residues. Germline CDR1 and CDR2: SEHNR and FQNEAQ (reference sequence). The trim removed 5 bases at V and 2 bases at J, leaving 3 bases unmatched. Here the CDR3 reads CASSPSGRAYEQYV. The DNA for the CDR3 is TGTGCCAGCAGCCCCAGCGGGAGGGCCTACGAGCAGTACGTC.

This clonotype was detected many times. This chain uses TRBV30 with TRBJ2-1; no clear D gene. Germline V gene sequence: CDR1 GTSNPN, CDR2 SVGIG (reference sequence). Trimming shortened V by 0 bases and J by 3 bases, and 6 bases separated the two germline ends. This CDR3 comprises 13 residues. In nucleotides, the CDR3 is TGTGCCTGGAGTGTAATTAGCTACAATGAGCAGTTCTTC. Its translation is CAWSVISYNEQFF.

In this sample, this clonotype turned up many times. The gene calls are TRBV7-2 and TRBJ2-1; 7 nucleotides align to TRBD1. Germline CDR1 is SGHTA and CDR2 is FQGNSA. The CDR3 runs 12 residues. V was pared by 6 bases and J by 8 bases, with 4 bases of the junction left unmatched. The CDR3: CASSRQGYEQFF. Here the CDR3 DNA reads TGTGCCAGCAGTCGACAGGGTTATGAGCAGTTCTTC.

Many counts were recorded for this clonotype. The CDR3 bases are TGTGCCAGCAACCAGCTAGCGGGAGGGCCCCTCATCATCGAGCAGTACTTC. This translates into CASNQLAGGPLIIEQYF. The chain carries TRBV6-6 and TRBJ2-7; 12 nucleotides agree with TRBD2. The CDR3 runs 17 residues. V lost 7 bases to trimming and J lost 6 bases; unmatched junction nucleotides: 16. The germline V gene has CDR1 MNHNY and CDR2 SVGAGI (reference sequence).

This clonotype occurred many times. This chain connects TRBV29-1 to TRBJ2-1; 8 nucleotides line up with TRBD1. This CDR3 contains 13 residues. V was clipped by 7 bases and J by 10 bases; unmatched bases: 12. Germline-derived CDR1 and CDR2 are SQVTM and ANQGSEA. CDR3 sequence reads: CSAKWGTGHEQFF. The CDR3 DNA is TGCAGCGCCAAATGGGGGACAGGCCACGAGCAGTTCTTC.

The chain has TRBV6-5 and TRBJ2-4, with D possibly being TRBD2 (7 bases). Trimming removed 4 bases from V and 4 bases from J, with 26 bases in between. The germline gives CDR1 MNHEY, CDR2 SVGAGI. CDR3 length equals 19 residues. CDR3 residues: CASSSTGGLRGAQKNIQYF. In nucleotides, the CDR3 is TGTGCCAGCAGTTCAACCGGAGGCCTTCGGGGGGCACAAAAAAACATTCAGTACTTC.

In this sample, this clonotype turned up many times. V usage is TRBV12-3 or TRBV12-4 and J usage is TRBJ1-2; D call uncertain. V was pared by 1 base and J by 4 bases, with 13 bases between. CDR3 length: 15 residues. This CDR3 reads CASSLETARGYGYTF. The CDR3 DNA sequence: TGTGCCAGCAGTTTAGAAACAGCTAGAGGCTATGGCTACACCTTC.

For this clonotype: With a much larger clone just one base away, this may be a read error. V gene TRBV5-1 combines with J gene TRBJ2-1; 7 nucleotides line up with TRBD2. The J call may be in error: the DNA end matches TRBJ2-7 better. Germline loops: CDR1 SGHRS, CDR2 YFSETQ. The CDR3 has 15 amino acids. CDR3 sequence reads: CASSLDSGASSKQYF. The CDR3 DNA reads TGCGCCAGCAGCTTGGACAGCGGGGCCTCCAGTAAGCAGTACTTC.

This clonotype was detected ten times or more. V and J are TRBV7-3 and TRBJ2-1; D possibly uses TRBD1 or TRBD2 (5 bases each). Per germline, CDR1 SGHTA and CDR2 FQGTGA. The V end was cut by 2 bases, the J end by 7 bases, with 27 bases between. CDR3 length equals 19 residues. The CDR3 DNA is TGTGCCAGCAGCTTACAGAGGGACCCCTGGTCTCGTGAGGGGAATGAGCAGTTCTTC. Encoded protein: CASSLQRDPWSREGNEQFF.

This clonotype showed up many times. The J gene is TRBJ2-1, the V gene TRBV19, with 7 bases that match TRBD2. The J segment lost 2 bases and the V segment lost 3 bases, leaving 4 bases of the junction unmatched. Germline V gene lookup returns CDR1 LNHDA and CDR2 SQIVND (reference sequence). This CDR3 comprises 15 residues. CDR3 DNA: TGTGCCAGTAGTATTGGGGGAGGGCCCTACAATGAGCAGTTCTTC. Its protein is CASSIGGGPYNEQFF.

This clonotype appeared many times. This chain joins TRBV10-3 and TRBJ2-1; D is unresolved. With 2 bases removed from V and 4 bases from J, the gap between germline ends came to 15 bases. The CDR3 consists of 16 residues. Germline V gene lookup returns CDR1 ENHRY and CDR2 SYGVKD. The CDR3 loop is CAISETLSQSYNEQFF. DNA for the CDR3: TGTGCCATCAGTGAGACGTTATCACAGTCATACAATGAGCAGTTCTTC.

The sample holds many counts of this clonotype. The chain has TRBV12-3 or TRBV12-4 and TRBJ2-1, with D possibly TRBD2 on 5 matching bases. The CDR3 has 11 residues. V lost 7 bases to trimming and J lost 14 bases, with 15 bases between them. CDR3 nucleotides: TGTGCCAGCACCCTGGGGAGAACCGAGTTCTTC. Amino acid sequence: CASTLGRTEFF.

V and J are TRBV7-9 and TRBJ1-1; D remains ambiguous. Trimming took off 1 base at V and 1 base at J, with 7 bases between the two ends. The CDR3 is 14 amino acids. Germline V lookup: CDR1 SEHNR, CDR2 FQNEAQ (reference sequence). The DNA for the CDR3 is TGTGCCAGCAGCTTAGGACACCGGAACACTGAAGCTTTCTTT. Translation: CASSLGHRNTEAFF.

This clonotype was recorded at least ten times. V is TRBV4-3 and J is TRBJ1-2; D gene uncertain. CDR1 is LGHNA, CDR2 YSLEER, per germline. CDR3 size: 13 residues. V gave up 4 bases and J gave up 8 bases, with 14 bases separating them. The CDR3 DNA follows: TGCGCCAGCAGCCGCGTAAGCGAGGGAGGCTACACCTTC. Protein: CASSRVSEGGYTF.

This clonotype was found many times. Here the CDR3 reads CASSLPDPPEGYTF. The CDR3 DNA is TGTGCCAGCAGCCTACCCGACCCCCCTGAGGGCTACACCTTC. The chain combines TRBV7-3 with TRBJ1-2; no firm D call. This CDR3 region has 14 residues. Per germline, CDR1 SGHTA and CDR2 FQGTGA. V lost 5 bases and J lost 8, with 18 bases in between.

This clonotype has a count of ten or more. The J gene is TRBJ2-3, the V gene TRBV11-2, with unresolved D. Germline CDR1 reads SGHAT; CDR2 reads FQNNGV. V was cut by 4 bases and J by 6 bases, with 8 bases left in between. The CDR3 extends over 12 amino acids. CDR3 coding DNA: TGTGCCAGCAGCTCCCCCTTGGATACGCAGTATTTT. Its translation is CASSSPLDTQYF.

This clonotype appeared many times. The chain has TRBV27 and TRBJ1-6; D is uncertain. This CDR3 contains 13 residues. Per germline, CDR1 MNHEY and CDR2 SMNVEV (reference sequence). Trimming took off 2 bases at V and 13 bases at J, with 12 bases between the two ends. DNA of the CDR3: TGTGCCAGCAGTTTAAGGGTCAGGACGCCCCTCCACTTT. Protein sequence: CASSLRVRTPLHF.

This clonotype was found many times. J is TRBJ1-6 and V is TRBV5-1, with D unresolved. Trimming removed 5 bases from V and 0 bases from J, with 3 bases in between. The CDR3 is made up of 13 amino acids. Germline-derived CDR1 and CDR2 are SGHRS and YFSETQ. Written as DNA, the CDR3 is TGCGCCAGCAGGGACTCCTATAATTCACCCCTCCACTTT. It specifies CASRDSYNSPLHF.

Only a few counts were recorded for this clonotype. DNA for the CDR3: TGTGCCAGCAGCCAAGGGCTAAATTCACCCCTCCACTTT. Encoded protein: CASSQGLNSPLHF. J is TRBJ1-6 and V is TRBV3-1; D remains ambiguous. The germline gives CDR1 LGHDT, CDR2 YNNKEL (reference sequence). Trimming cost V 1 base and J 7 bases, with 5 bases left between them. This CDR3 has 13 amino acids. The complete variable domain, with remaining parts taken from reference TRBV3-1 and TRBJ1-6, reads DTAVSQTPKYLVTQMGNDKSIKCEQNLGHDTMYWYKQDSKKFLKIMFSYNNKELIINETVPNRFSPKSPDKAHLNLHINSLELGDSAVYFCASSQGLNSPLHFGNGTRLTVT.

This clonotype has a count of ten or more. CDR3 bases: TGTGCCAGCAGTCATGTCCCGCAGGGCTCCTACAATGAGCAGTTCTTC. As protein: CASSHVPQGSYNEQFF. The chain links TRBV27 to TRBJ2-1; D is perhaps TRBD1 (5 bases). In germline, CDR1 is MNHEY, CDR2 SMNVEV (reference sequence). V lost 5 bases to trimming and J lost 0 bases, with 14 bases between them. This CDR3 contains 16 residues.

This clonotype was observed at least ten times. V and J are TRBV30 and TRBJ2-1, with D perhaps TRBD2 (6 bases). The CDR3 has 13 amino acids. Per the germline V gene, CDR1 is GTSNPN and CDR2 is SVGIG (reference sequence). V lost 0 bases and J lost 7, with 10 bases in between. CDR3 amino acids: CAWSVNGRNEQFF. The CDR3 DNA reads as TGTGCCTGGAGTGTGAACGGGAGAAATGAGCAGTTCTTC.

This clonotype occurred many times. V gene TRBV11-1 combines with J gene TRBJ2-7, with 14 nucleotides matching TRBD2. The CDR3 contains 17 residues. Germline values: CDR1 SGHAT, CDR2 FQDESV (reference sequence). J gave up 7 bases and V 5 bases, and 13 bases lay outside the gene matches. The DNA of the CDR3 is TGTGCCAGCAGCGGTATGACTAGCGGGAGGGCCGCTGGTGAGCAGTACTTC. Translated, it gives CASSGMTSGRAAGEQYF.

The gene calls are TRBV19 and TRBJ1-5; D call uncertain. CDR3 length: 14 amino acids. Germline V lookup: CDR1 LNHDA, CDR2 SQIVND (reference sequence). Trimming stripped 5 bases from V and 3 bases from J, with 11 bases between. The CDR3 sequence is CASSVTWDNQPQHF. CDR3 nucleotide sequence: TGTGCCAGTAGTGTTACATGGGACAATCAGCCCCAGCATTTT. The full variable domain, completed using reference TRBV19 and TRBJ1-5, is DGGITQSPKYLFRKEGQNVTLSCEQNLNHDAMYWYRQDPGQGLRLIYYSQIVNDFQKGDIAEGYSVSREKKESFPLTVTSAQKNPTAFYLCASSVTWDNQPQHFGDGTRLSIL.

This clonotype has a handful of counts. The rearrangement uses TRBV19 and TRBJ2-7; the D gene is possibly TRBD1 (5 bases). This CDR3 contains 16 residues. Germline V CDR1 and CDR2: LNHDA, SQIVND (reference sequence). V was shortened by 1 base and J by 0 bases, with 13 bases between the two germline ends. The CDR3 nucleotides read TGTGCCAGTAGTATAGGGCAACAGGAGAGCTCCTACGAGCAGTACGTC. Amino acid sequence: CASSIGQQESSYEQYV.

CDR3 nucleotide sequence: TGTGCCAGCAGCCCATATCGGGGGGCAGGCACAGATACGCAGTATTTT. It specifies CASSPYRGAGTDTQYF. V usage is TRBV7-2 and J usage is TRBJ2-3; TRBD2 is a possible D gene (7 bases). This CDR3 is built from 16 residues. CDR1 and CDR2 (germline): SGHTA, FQGNSA. Trimming removed 5 bases from V and 1 base from J, with 16 bases in between.